This T cell receptor beta chain was recorded in a study of blood T cell repertoires in COVID-19. The assay was immunoSEQ multiplex PCR, and TCRdb's table has in-frame clones only and misses some. The sample records fewer than 35,000 clones, approximately 90% being singletons. Germline values: CDR1 SGHDT, CDR2 YYEEEE. V lost 1 base to trimming and J lost 4 bases, with 8 bases between them. The CDR3 is 13 residues long. This sequence was found in a human donor in a cohort sampled during active COVID-19. The chain has TRBV5-6 and TRBJ1-2; D is undetermined. Sequenced: peripheral blood. The CDR3 sequence: CASSLQRLYGYTF. DNA for the CDR3: TGTGCCAGCAGCTTGCAACGACTCTATGGCTACACCTTC.